This T cell receptor beta chain was obtained from a study of T cell repertoires in cytomegalovirus infection (dated by TCRdb to between 2019 and 2020). As for the study more broadly: Peptide stimulations targeted recently identified HLA-C-restricted CMV epitopes, whose presentation resists viral immunomodulation, together with well-studied HLA-B-restricted epitopes. Because public TCR beta signatures pointed to carriage of CMV infection together with the matching HLA type, the HLA type of each donor mattered for the analysis. The study at large found these results: The ex vivo response was dominated by HLA-C-restricted CMV-specific TCR beta clonotypes, which also provided the single most frequent clonotype in two of eight donors. Cumulative frequency of public TCR beta family members discriminated carriers of CMV infection plus the relevant HLA type in this cohort and an independent approximately 350-donor cohort.

Interpreted using the paper, the treatment or condition label stands for: in vitro stimulation with specific CMV peptide epitopes to enrich CMV-specific T cells. TCRdb records Illumina HiSeq 1500 as the sequencer. TCRdb applied fastp at Q25 and MiXCR to the public reads, then kept only in-frame beta chains. Every distinct CDR3 protein forms one entry, paired with its most common genes and DNA. The sample includes approximately 300,000 distinct CDR3 sequences, with roughly 25% observed a single time. The ten largest clones capture 10% to 15% of the sample. The junction carries 15 bases between V and J, which are trimmed by 8 bases and 0 bases respectively. The germline V gene yields SGHAT for CDR1 and FQNNGV for CDR2. The CDR3 runs 15 residues from the cysteine to the phenylalanine. The kept DNA is CDR3 alone, 45 bases in frame from the first base. This clonotype was found a few times. Its antigen is unknown. Nothing much larger sits one base from this clone, and base qualities are not available.

Material: cultured PBMCs, obtained from culture after CMV antigen stimulation. Recombination joined TRBV11-2 with TRBJ2-3; a tentative D call is TRBD2 (7 bases match). The source is a human donor in good health (CMV status not recorded). Some clones in this sample may be carry-over from other donors' samples. The bases read TGTGCCAGCCGGGGGGCGCGGGGTAGCACAGATACGCAGTATTTT. This codes for CASRGARGSTDTQYF.